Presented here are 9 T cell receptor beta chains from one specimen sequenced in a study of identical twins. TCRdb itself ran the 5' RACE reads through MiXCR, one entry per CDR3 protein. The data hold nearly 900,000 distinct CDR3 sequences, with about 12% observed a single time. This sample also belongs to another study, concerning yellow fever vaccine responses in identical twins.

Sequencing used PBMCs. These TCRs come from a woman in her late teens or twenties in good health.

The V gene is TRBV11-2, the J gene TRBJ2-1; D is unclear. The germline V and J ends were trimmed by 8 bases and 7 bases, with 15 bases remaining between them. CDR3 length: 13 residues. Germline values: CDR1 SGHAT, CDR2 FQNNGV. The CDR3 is CASRPLGLNEQFF. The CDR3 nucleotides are TGTGCCAGCCGCCCGCTTGGGCTAAATGAGCAGTTCTTC.

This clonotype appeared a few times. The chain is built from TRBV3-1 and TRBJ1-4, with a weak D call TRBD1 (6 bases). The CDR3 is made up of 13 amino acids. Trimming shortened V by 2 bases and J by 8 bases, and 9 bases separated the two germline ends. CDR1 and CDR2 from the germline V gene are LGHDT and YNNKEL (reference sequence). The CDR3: CASSQNRAEKLFF. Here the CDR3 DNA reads TGTGCCAGCAGCCAAAACAGGGCCGAAAAACTGTTTTTT.

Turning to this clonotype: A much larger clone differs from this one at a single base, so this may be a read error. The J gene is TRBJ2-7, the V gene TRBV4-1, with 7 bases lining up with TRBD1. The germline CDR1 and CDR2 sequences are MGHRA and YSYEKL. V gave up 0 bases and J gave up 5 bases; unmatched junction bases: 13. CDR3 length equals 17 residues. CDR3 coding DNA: TGCGCCAGCAGCCAAGAGGGTCGGGGACAGAGAAACCACGAGCAGTACTTC. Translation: CASSQEGRGQRNHEQYF.

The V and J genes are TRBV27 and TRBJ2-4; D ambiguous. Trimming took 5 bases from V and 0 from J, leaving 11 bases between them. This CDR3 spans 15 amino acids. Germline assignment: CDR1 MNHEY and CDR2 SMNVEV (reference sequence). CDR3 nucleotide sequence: TGTGCCAGCAGTACAGCCTTCCTAGCCAAAAACATTCAGTACTTC. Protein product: CASSTAFLAKNIQYF.

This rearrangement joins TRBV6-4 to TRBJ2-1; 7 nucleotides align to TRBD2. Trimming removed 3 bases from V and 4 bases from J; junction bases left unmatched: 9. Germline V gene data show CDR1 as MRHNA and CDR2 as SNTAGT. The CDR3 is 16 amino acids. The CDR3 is CASSEGGSSGYNEQFF. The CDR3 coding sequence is TGTGCCAGCAGTGAAGGTGGGTCTAGCGGTTACAATGAGCAGTTCTTC.

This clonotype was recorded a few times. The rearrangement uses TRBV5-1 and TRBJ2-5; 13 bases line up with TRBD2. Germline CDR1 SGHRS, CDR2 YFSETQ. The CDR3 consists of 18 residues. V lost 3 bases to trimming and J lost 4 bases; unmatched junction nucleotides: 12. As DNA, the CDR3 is TGCGCCAGCAGCTCCGTCCCGGGACTAGCGGGGTCCTTAGAGACCCAGTACTTC. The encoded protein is CASSSVPGLAGSLETQYF.

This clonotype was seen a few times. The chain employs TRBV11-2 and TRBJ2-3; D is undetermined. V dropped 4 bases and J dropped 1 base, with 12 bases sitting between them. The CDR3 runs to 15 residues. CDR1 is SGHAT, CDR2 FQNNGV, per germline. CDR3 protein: CASSSPPSGTDTQYF. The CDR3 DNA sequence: TGTGCCAGCAGCTCCCCCCCCAGCGGCACAGATACGCAGTATTTT. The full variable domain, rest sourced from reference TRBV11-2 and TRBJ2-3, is EAGVAQSPRYKIIEKRQSVAFWCNPISGHATLYWYQQILGQGPKLLIQFQNNGVVDDSQLPKDRFSAERLKGVDSTLKIQPAKLEDSAVYLCASSSPPSGTDTQYFGPGTRLTVL.

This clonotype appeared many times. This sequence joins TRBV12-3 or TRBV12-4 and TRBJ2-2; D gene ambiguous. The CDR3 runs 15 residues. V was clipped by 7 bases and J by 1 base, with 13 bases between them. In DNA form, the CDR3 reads TGTGCCAGCACTTCACCTTTAGGGAACACCGGGGAGCTGTTTTTT. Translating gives CASTSPLGNTGELFF.

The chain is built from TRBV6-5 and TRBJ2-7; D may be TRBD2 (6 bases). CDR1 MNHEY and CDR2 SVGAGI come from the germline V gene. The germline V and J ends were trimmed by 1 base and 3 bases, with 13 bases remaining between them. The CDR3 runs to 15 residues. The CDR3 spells CASSYWDSALYEQYF. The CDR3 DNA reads TGTGCCAGCAGTTACTGGGACTCCGCCCTCTACGAGCAGTACTTC.